This T cell receptor (beta chain) was recorded in a study of blood T cell repertoires in COVID-19. The CDR3 is made up of 19 amino acids. Germline CDR1 is LNHDA and CDR2 is SQIVND (reference sequence). This clone showed up just a few times. Sequence at one end of the junction differs from germline and may be a read error. Assay: immunoSEQ multiplex PCR; the TCRdb copy retains only in-frame clones and omits some. The profile shows about 42,000 clones, roughly 90% of them singletons. Sequencing used peripheral blood. The genes are TRBV19 and TRBJ1-5, with 11 bases matching TRBD1. The receptor's source is a man in his sixties or seventies with active COVID-19. CDR3 sequence (DNA): TGTGCCAGTAGTATAGGGACAGGGGGCTTTGTCGGTAGCGATCAGCCCCAGCATTTT. The encoded protein is CASSIGTGGFVGSDQPQHF. Full variable domain (outside the CDR3, taken from reference TRBV19 and TRBJ1-5): DGGITQSPKYLFRKEGQNVTLSCEQNLNHDAMYWYRQDPGQGLRLIYYSQIVNDFQKGDIAEGYSVSREKKESFPLTVTSAQKNPTAFYLCASSIGTGGFVGSDQPQHFGDGTRLSIL.